The clone carrying this T cell receptor beta chain occurred a few times. The data are from a study of response to subunit inactivated influenza vaccine. This CDR3 region has 15 residues. The V end lost 5 bases, the J end lost 3 bases, and 17 bases lay between the germline ends. Per the germline V gene, CDR1 is LNHDA and CDR2 is SQIVND (reference sequence). TCRdb re-derived calls from the RT-PCR reads in MiXCR, one entry per CDR3 protein. Here the sample spans just under 550,000 distinct CDR3 sequences, under 25% being singletons. These same records also appear under a second study, on T cells expressing NK-cell markers. As that report states: TCR beta libraries carry UMIs added by 5'RACE template switching. Dominant NKG2C+ clonotypes made up 1.0-7.0% of CD8+ T cells in 5 or 6 donors.

Sequenced here: CD4+ T cells sorted from PBMCs, sampled about 13 days after vaccination. This chain connects TRBV19 to TRBJ2-7; no clear D. This sequence was found in a man between 45 and 60 years old who received an inactivated influenza vaccine. The CDR3 region has the DNA TGTGCCAGTAGTCCCTCCCAGTTTAGAGTCTACGAGCAGTACTTC. This codes for CASSPSQFRVYEQYF.